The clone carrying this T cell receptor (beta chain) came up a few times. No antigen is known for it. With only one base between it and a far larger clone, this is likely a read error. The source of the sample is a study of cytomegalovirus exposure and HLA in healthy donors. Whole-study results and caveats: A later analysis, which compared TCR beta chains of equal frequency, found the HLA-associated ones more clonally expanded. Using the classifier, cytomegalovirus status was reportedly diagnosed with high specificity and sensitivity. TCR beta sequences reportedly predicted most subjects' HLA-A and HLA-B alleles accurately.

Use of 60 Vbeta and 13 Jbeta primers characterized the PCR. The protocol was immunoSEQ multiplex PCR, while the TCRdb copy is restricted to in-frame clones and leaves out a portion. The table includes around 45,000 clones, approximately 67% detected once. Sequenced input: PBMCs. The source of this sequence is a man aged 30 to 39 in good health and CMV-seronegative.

In DNA, the CDR3 is TGTGCCAGCAGTATCGAACAGGGCCACTCCTACGAGCAGTACGTC. Translation: CASSIEQGHSYEQYV. The chain has TRBV6-1 and TRBJ2-7, with D perhaps matching TRBD1 (6 bases). From germline, CDR1 is MNHNS and CDR2 SASEGT. V gave up 5 bases and J gave up 0 bases, with 14 bases separating them. The CDR3 has 15 residues.